The rows below give T cell receptor beta chains drawn from one sample of a study of blood T cell repertoires in COVID-19. This table comes from immunoSEQ multiplex PCR, and its TCRdb copy is limited to in-frame clones, with some not included. The table records about 100,000 clones, about nine tenths of them present only once. Sequencing was performed on peripheral blood. The receptors come from a woman aged 50 to 60 with COVID-19, enrolled during active disease. The CDR3 runs from the conserved cysteine through the conserved F or W. Each record gives: clone size, V gene, J gene, D gene, CDR3 DNA, CDR3 protein. The D gene is left open where the match is weak. Clone size, where shown, is once, few, many, or a class for clones that have expanded.

-,TRBV10-3,TRBJ1-6,-,TGTGCCATCAGTTCCCAGTTGGGGGCAATCGATTCACCCCTCCACTTT,CAISSQLGAIDSPLHF
-,TRBV20-1,TRBJ2-7,TRBD1,TGCAGTGCTGGGGACAGCTACGAGCAGTACTTC,CSAGDSYEQYF
once,TRBV2,TRBJ1-1,-,TGTGCCAGCAGTGAACAGGGACTCGTAGAGACTGAAGCTTTCTTT,CASSEQGLVETEAFF
-,TRBV5-4,TRBJ2-7,TRBD1,TGTGCCAGCAGCTCTAGGACAGGGGGCAGCCTTTCCGAGCAGTACTTC,CASSSRTGGSLSEQYF
-,TRBV7-9,TRBJ1-6,TRBD1,TGTGCCAGCAGCTCGACAGGGGGCCGAAGCTCCTATAATTCACCCCTCCACTTT,CASSSTGGRSSYNSPLHF
-,TRBV6-5,TRBJ2-2,-,TGTGCCAGCTGGGCGGGTGGCAACACCGGGGAGCTGTTTTTT,CASWAGGNTGELFF
-,TRBV30,TRBJ1-2,-,TGTGCCTGGAGTGTAATACAGGATGGCTACACCTTC,CAWSVIQDGYTF
-,TRBV6-4,TRBJ2-3,TRBD1,TGTGCCAGCAGCGTACAGGGGGGAACAGATACGCAGTATTTT,CASSVQGGTDTQYF
-,TRBV5-5,TRBJ2-3,-,TGTGCCAGCAGCTACCCTCACCAAGCGGTGCAAGCCTCCGGTACGCAGTATTTT,CASSYPHQAVQASGTQYF
-,TRBV6-5,TRBJ2-7,-,TGTGCCAGCACCCGGACAGTGAAAGAGGTGCAGTACTTC,CASTRTVKEVQYF
few,TRBV10-2,TRBJ2-2,TRBD2,TGCGCCAGCTCTCTGGGACTAGCGGGGACCGGGGAGCTGTTTTTT,CASSLGLAGTGELFF
-,TRBV6-2/TRBV6-3,TRBJ2-5,TRBD2,TGTGCCAGCAGCAGAGGACTAGCGGGGGGACAAGAGACCCAGTACTTC,CASSRGLAGGQETQYF
-,TRBV6-5,TRBJ1-3,-,TGTGCCAGCAGGATTACGACAGGAAACACCATATATTTT,CASRITTGNTIYF
-,TRBV20-1,TRBJ1-6,-,TGCAGTGCTAGTGGTGACACCCATAATTCACCCCTCCACTTT,CSASGDTHNSPLHF
-,TRBV3-1/TRBV3-2,TRBJ2-1,-,TGTGCCAGCAGCCAAATAACTCAGGGCCCCTACAATGAGCAGTTCTTC,CASSQITQGPYNEQFF
-,TRBV7-6,TRBJ2-7,TRBD2,TGTGCCAGCAGCTTAGGCGGGACTAGCGGGGGGCACGAGCAGTACTTC,CASSLGGTSGGHEQYF
-,TRBV3-1/TRBV3-2,TRBJ2-3,-,TGTGCCAGCAGCCCTGGGACTCGCACAGATACGCAGTATTTT,CASSPGTRTDTQYF
-,TRBV30,TRBJ2-4,-,TGTGCCTGGAACAAACAGGGTTTCAAAAACATTCAGTACTTC,CAWNKQGFKNIQYF
-,TRBV3-1/TRBV3-2,TRBJ2-5,TRBD2,TGTGCCAGCAGCCAGTTTAGCGGGGAGACCCAGTACTTC,CASSQFSGETQYF
-,TRBV28,TRBJ1-1,-,TGTGCCAGCAGGACGACTGTTAACACTGAAGCTTTCTTT,CASRTTVNTEAFF
-,TRBV6-5,TRBJ2-1,TRBD2,TGTGCCAGCAGGAATCTAGCGGGAGTCTACAATGAGCAGTTCTTC,CASRNLAGVYNEQFF
-,TRBV7-2,TRBJ2-3,TRBD2,TGTGCCAGCAGCAGGGGCCTAGCGGCGAGCACAGATACGCAGTATTTT,CASSRGLAASTDTQYF
once,TRBV19,TRBJ2-1,-,TGTGCCAGTAGTATAACCCCTAGCGAGAAGTTCTTC,CASSITPSEKFF
-,TRBV19,TRBJ1-2,-,TGTGCCAGTAGTAAGACAGAGACTAACTATGGCTACACCTTC,CASSKTETNYGYTF
-,TRBV30,TRBJ2-5,TRBD2,TGTGCCTGGAGAGGGACTAGCGGGGGGGCAACCGAGACCCAGTACTTC,CAWRGTSGGATETQYF
-,TRBV24-1,TRBJ2-5,TRBD1,TGTGCCACCAGTGATTTTGGCAGGGGGGAGACCCAGTACTTC,CATSDFGRGETQYF
-,TRBV27,TRBJ2-5,TRBD2,TGTGCCAGCAGCAGTAGCGGGGGGCTAAGATTAGAAGAGACCCAGTACTTC,CASSSSGGLRLEETQYF
few,TRBV19,TRBJ2-1,TRBD2,TGTGCCAGTAGCGGGGGGGCCGGGATCGCATACAATGAGCAGTTCTTC,CASSGGAGIAYNEQFF
-,TRBV3-1/TRBV3-2,TRBJ2-1,-,TGTGCCAGCAGCCCCATACAGGGTTTCAATGAGCAGTTCTTC,CASSPIQGFNEQFF
-,TRBV14,TRBJ2-2,-,TGTGCCAGCAGCCAAAGGTTTCAGGGGGGCACCGGGGAGCTGTTTTTT,CASSQRFQGGTGELFF
few,TRBV4-1,TRBJ2-1,-,TGCGCCAGCAGCCTACATAATGAGCAGTTCTTC,CASSLHNEQFF
-,TRBV6-5,TRBJ1-1,-,TGTGCCAGCAGTTACTCGAACATTCCGAACACTGAAGCTTTCTTT,CASSYSNIPNTEAFF
-,TRBV14,TRBJ1-6,-,TGTGCCAGCAGCCAAGATTTGCTCTATCGGGATTCACCCCTCCACTTT,CASSQDLLYRDSPLHF
-,TRBV5-6,TRBJ2-3,TRBD2,TGTGCCAGCAATTCCGGAGGCAGCGGGGTATCGGATACGCAGTATTTT,CASNSGGSGVSDTQYF
-,TRBV7-2,TRBJ2-7,TRBD1,TGTGCCAGCAGCTTAGAGGCAGGGGGTGCCTACGAGCAGTACTTC,CASSLEAGGAYEQYF
-,TRBV4-2,TRBJ1-6,-,TGTGCCAGCAGCCAGATCCGGGACACTAATTCACCCCTCCACTTT,CASSQIRDTNSPLHF
-,TRBV30,TRBJ2-3,TRBD2,TGTGCCTGGAGTGTTGAGCGGGGGGGGATTACGCAGTATTTT,CAWSVERGGITQYF
-,TRBV11-3,TRBJ2-5,TRBD2,TGTGCCAGCAGCCCGGGACTAGCGACGAAAGAGACCCAGTACTTC,CASSPGLATKETQYF
-,TRBV14,TRBJ1-2,-,TGTGCCAGCAGCCAAGTGGAGGGCTCGGGAAACTATGGCTACACCTTC,CASSQVEGSGNYGYTF
-,TRBV7-2,TRBJ2-1,TRBD2,TGTGCCAGCAGTCAAGCGGGGGGTGGCTACAATGAGCAGTTCTTC,CASSQAGGGYNEQFF
-,TRBV6-5,TRBJ1-1,-,TGTGCCAGCAGGCCCGGGACATCGGACACTGAAGCTTTCTTT,CASRPGTSDTEAFF
-,TRBV28,TRBJ1-1,-,TGTGCCAGCAGTTTATGGTCGGGGGACACTGAAGCTTTCTTT,CASSLWSGDTEAFF
-,TRBV27,TRBJ1-2,-,TGTGCCAGCAGTCCCTATGGGCAGTCACCCAATAACTATGGCTACACCTTC,CASSPYGQSPNNYGYTF
once,TRBV11-2,TRBJ1-1,-,TGTGCCAGCACGAGGGGGGGCCTAAGGCCTTCTGAAGCTTTCTTT,CASTRGGLRPSEAFF
-,TRBV6-1,TRBJ1-2,TRBD1,TGTGCCAGCAGTGAAGCAACAGGGGGGATATATGGCTACACCTTC,CASSEATGGIYGYTF
few,TRBV7-3,TRBJ1-6,-,TGTGCCAGCAGCTCAGGGGTCGGGTCACCCCTCCACTTT,CASSSGVGSPLHF
-,TRBV7-2,TRBJ1-1,TRBD1,TGTGCCAGCAGCCCGCGACAGGGGGCGAACACTGAAGCTTTCTTT,CASSPRQGANTEAFF
-,TRBV6-2/TRBV6-3,TRBJ2-7,-,TGTGCCAGCAGTTACCCCCCAGGCCTCCATACCAGAGAGGAGCAGTACTTC,CASSYPPGLHTREEQYF
-,TRBV2,TRBJ2-1,-,TGTGCCAGCAGGCTCAGGTGGGCCAGGGGGGTAGATTACAATGAGCAGTTCTTC,CASRLRWARGVDYNEQFF
few,TRBV7-2,TRBJ2-7,TRBD2,TGTGCCAGCTCCCCGGGGGGCTCCTACGAGCAGTACTTC,CASSPGGSYEQYF
-,TRBV5-6,TRBJ2-6,-,TGTGCCAGCAGCCGAGCAGGTTCTGGGGCCAACGTCCTGACTTTC,CASSRAGSGANVLTF
-,TRBV29-1,TRBJ2-2,-,TGCAGCGTATCCCGGGACATAACGAACACCGGGGAGCTGTTTTTT,CSVSRDITNTGELFF
-,TRBV30,TRBJ1-2,TRBD1,TGTGCCTGGAGTGGGGACAGGCGACCATCCTATGGCTACACCTTC,CAWSGDRRPSYGYTF
-,TRBV19,TRBJ1-3,-,TGTGCCAGTAGTAACCCGAACAGAGGAGGTGGAAACACCATATATTTT,CASSNPNRGGGNTIYF
-,TRBV19,TRBJ2-2,-,TGTGCCAGTACGCGGCGGCCAGGGGCGAACACCGGGGAGCTGTTTTTT,CASTRRPGANTGELFF
-,TRBV5-1,TRBJ1-2,TRBD1,TGCGCCAGCAGCTCCGGACAGGGTGGTAACTATGGCTACACCTTC,CASSSGQGGNYGYTF
-,TRBV7-3,TRBJ2-3,TRBD2,TGTGCCAGCAGCTTATTACGGGGGGGCCGTGCAGATACGCAGTATTTT,CASSLLRGGRADTQYF